The T cell receptor (beta chain) described here comes from a study of Ad26.COV2.S vaccination and SARS-CoV-2 variants. With regard to this clone: Its antigen is undetermined.

The assay was immunoSEQ multiplex PCR, and TCRdb's table has in-frame clones only and misses some. The sample lists around 400,000 clones; 89% were seen once. Indicated treatment: approximately 18 received Ad26.COV2.S at low or high dose, single or two shots; 5 received placebo; per-sample allocation not given. Collection of the samples took place on day 63 after the first injection of vaccine or placebo. Study results and limitations: Breadth and depth estimates from TCRs may understate total T cell responses. Substantial response breadth was reportedly seen for spike-specific CD8+ and CD4+ T cells after vaccination.

CDR1 is MNHEY, CDR2 SVGEGT, per germline. Trimming shortened V by 6 bases and J by 0 bases, and 8 bases separated the two germline ends. This CDR3 spans 13 amino acids. The V call is TRBV6-2 or TRBV6-3, the J call TRBJ2-5; D uncertain. The source material was peripheral blood, sampled in a trial of Ad26.COV2.S vaccine versus placebo. This receptor was taken from a person aged 18 to 59 who received the Ad26.COV2.S COVID-19 vaccine or a placebo. The CDR3 loop is CASSWWDQETQYF. In DNA, the CDR3 is TGTGCCAGCAGCTGGTGGGACCAAGAGACCCAGTACTTC.